This TCR beta chain was obtained from a study of shared clonotypes between healthy human individuals. Study overall: Three plates each covered CD4 naive and memory; CD8 naive two, CD8 memory one.

This clone occurred once. Its specificity is not known. Evenly divided among several immunoSEQ plates was the genomic DNA of each subset. Only in-frame clones appear in the TCRdb table, and some are missing; sequencing was by immunoSEQ multiplex PCR. This table holds about 2 million clones, 85% to 95% found once. CDR3 length: 15 residues. Notes on the study in general: Larger estimated richness was generally recorded for naive subsets relative to memory subsets.

The V gene is TRBV1, the J gene TRBJ2-7. TRBV1 is assigned pseudogene status. The sample taken for sequencing was naive CD4+ T cells sorted from blood. This sample's subset: CD45RA+ positively selected. The sequence was obtained from a man in his late teens or twenties in good health. The CDR3 nucleotides read TGCACCAGCAGCCAAGTCTCGTTGAACTCCTACGAGCAGTACTTC. Amino acids: CTSSQVSLNSYEQYF.